Shown below are 16 T cell receptor beta chains from a single sample sequenced in a study of blood T cell repertoires in COVID-19. Assay: immunoSEQ multiplex PCR; the TCRdb copy retains only in-frame clones and omits some. The sample has 250,000 to 300,000 clones; 90% are singletons. The sequenced sample was PBMCs or T cells enriched from blood (not recorded which). All receptors come from a woman between 25 and 40 years old who had recovered from COVID-19.

The chain joins TRBV11-3 to TRBJ2-1, with 7 bases fitting TRBD2. Unmatched junction bases numbered 7, after V lost 5 bases and J lost 0 bases. Germline CDR1 is SGHNT and CDR2 is YENEEA. This CDR3 has 16 amino acids. CDR3 in amino acids: CASSGRAEGSYNEQFF. The CDR3 DNA sequence: TGTGCCAGCAGCGGGAGGGCCGAAGGCTCCTACAATGAGCAGTTCTTC.

The genes are TRBV7-8 and TRBJ2-2; 7 nucleotides match TRBD1. Germline CDR1 SGHVS, CDR2 FQNEAQ. There are 15 residues in the CDR3. V was pared by 5 bases and J by 6 bases, with 9 bases of the junction left unmatched. The CDR3 DNA reads TGTGCCAGCAGCGCCCGACAGGGTGAGGCCGGGGAGCTGTTTTTT. Protein product: CASSARQGEAGELFF.

V is TRBV7-9 and J is TRBJ1-1; TRBD1 agrees at 8 bases. The germline CDR1 and CDR2 sequences are SEHNR and FQNEAQ (reference sequence). The CDR3 sequence is 15 residues long. V dropped 8 bases and J dropped 4; count of bases not matched to a gene: 12. CDR3 amino acids: CASFWTGKGTTEAFF. CDR3 sequence (DNA): TGTGCCAGCTTCTGGACAGGGAAGGGGACCACTGAAGCTTTCTTT.

The CDR3 nucleotides read TGCAGTGCTAGAGGCGACTTTGAGCAGTTCTTC. As protein: CSARGDFEQFF. The rearrangement joins TRBV20-1 to TRBJ2-1; D unresolved. The CDR3 runs 11 residues. V shed 1 base and J shed 9 bases, with 7 bases lying between them. Germline loops: CDR1 DFQATT, CDR2 SNEGSKA (reference sequence).

The rearrangement links TRBV6-2 or TRBV6-3 to TRBJ2-7; 11 nucleotides line up with TRBD2. Germline V gene sequence: CDR1 MNHEY, CDR2 SVGEGT. The CDR3 is 16 residues long. With V trimmed by 0 bases and J by 3 bases, 4 bases remained unmatched. Here the CDR3 reads CASSYSTSGSVYEQYF. The DNA of the CDR3 is TGTGCCAGCAGTTACTCTACTAGCGGGAGTGTCTACGAGCAGTACTTC.

The chain employs TRBV28 and TRBJ2-7; TRBD2 agrees at 7 bases. Germline-derived CDR1 and CDR2 are MDHEN and SYDVKM. Trimming at V came to 6 bases and at J to 2 bases, leaving 10 bases not matched to a gene. The CDR3 has 15 amino acids. The CDR3 sequence: CASSPGLEITYEQYF. CDR3 nucleotide sequence: TGTGCCAGCAGCCCTGGACTAGAAATAACCTACGAGCAGTACTTC.

The chain couples TRBV7-2 to TRBJ2-7, with 9 bases lining up with TRBD1. CDR1 and CDR2 from the germline V gene are SGHTA and FQGNSA. V trimming: 3 bases; J trimming: 4 bases; junction bases outside the gene matches: 7. This CDR3 contains 15 residues. This chain's CDR3 is CASSFVGQGFYEQYF. CDR3 in DNA: TGTGCCAGCAGCTTTGTCGGACAGGGGTTTTACGAGCAGTACTTC.

The sample holds one count of this clone. This chain connects TRBV28 to TRBJ2-3; 7 nucleotides line up with TRBD2. J was trimmed by 1 base and V by 1 base; bases with no gene match: 5. This CDR3 is 16 amino acids long. From germline, CDR1 is MDHEN and CDR2 SYDVKM. CDR3 coding DNA: TGTGCCAGCAGTTTATCGGGGGGTTCGGGCACAGATACGCAGTATTTT. This codes for CASSLSGGSGTDTQYF.

This chain uses TRBV28 with TRBJ2-1; a weak D match, TRBD2 (5 bases). Trimming cost V 5 bases and J 1 base, with 9 bases left between them. CDR3 size: 14 residues. Per the germline V gene, CDR1 is MDHEN and CDR2 is SYDVKM. CDR3 amino acids: CASSRTGSYNEQFF. In DNA, the CDR3 is TGTGCCAGCAGTAGGACGGGATCCTACAATGAGCAGTTCTTC.

J is TRBJ2-7 and V is TRBV19; TRBD2 matches 9 bases. Germline values: CDR1 LNHDA, CDR2 SQIVND (reference sequence). V lost 3 bases to trimming and J lost 0 bases; unmatched junction nucleotides: 6. CDR3 length: 16 amino acids. For the CDR3, the DNA is TGTGCCAGTAGTATGGAGCTAGCGGGACCCTCCTACGAGCAGTACTTC. Its protein is CASSMELAGPSYEQYF.

V usage is TRBV5-1 and J usage is TRBJ2-1, with 11 bases matching TRBD2. V shed 4 bases, J shed 4 bases, and the junction held 4 bases outside the gene matches. The CDR3 extends over 15 amino acids. Germline assignment: CDR1 SGHRS and CDR2 YFSETQ. The CDR3, as DNA: TGCGCCAGCAGCACCGGGACTAGCGGTTACAATGAGCAGTTCTTC. It encodes CASSTGTSGYNEQFF.

V is TRBV6-5 and J is TRBJ2-6, with 7 bases matching TRBD1. This CDR3 region has 14 residues. Germline CDR1 reads MNHEY; CDR2 reads SVGAGI. As DNA, the CDR3 is TGTGCACACCAGGGGGTAACCGGGGCCAACGTCCTGACTTTC. This gives the protein CAHQGVTGANVLTF.

The rearrangement uses TRBV10-3 and TRBJ1-4; D not resolved. Germline CDR1 and CDR2: ENHRY and SYGVKD. CDR3 length: 15 residues. Deletions cut 3 bases from V and 0 bases from J, with 8 bases between. CDR3 region: CAISDGSATNEKLFF. The DNA for the CDR3 is TGTGCCATCAGTGACGGGTCTGCAACTAATGAAAAACTGTTTTTT.

J is TRBJ1-1 and V is TRBV27; D is uncertain. The germline gives CDR1 MNHEY, CDR2 SMNVEV (reference sequence). The germline V and J ends were trimmed by 11 bases and 1 base, with 5 bases remaining between them. The CDR3 is made up of 10 amino acids. The DNA of the CDR3 is TGTGCCCCGGGGAACACTGAAGCTTTCTTT. Translated, it gives CAPGNTEAFF.

J is TRBJ2-7 and V is TRBV6-5; 8 bases are a match to TRBD1. CDR3 length: 15 residues. Trimming removed 6 bases from V and 4 bases from J; junction bases left unmatched: 11. In germline, CDR1 is MNHEY, CDR2 SVGAGI. The CDR3 loop is CASSFRGREDYEQYF. In DNA form, the CDR3 reads TGTGCCAGCAGCTTCAGGGGGCGAGAGGATTACGAGCAGTACTTC.

On this clone itself: This may come from a read error, since a much larger clone is one base off. The DNA of the CDR3 is TGTGCCAGCAGCTTAACAGGGGGTGGAAACACCATATATTTT. Translation gives CASSLTGGGNTIYF. The chain links TRBV11-2 to TRBJ1-3; the match to TRBD1 covers 8 bases. Losses at the gene ends were 2 bases for V and 3 bases for J; bases not matched to a gene: 0. The V gene's germline CDR1 is SGHAT and CDR2 FQNNGV. The CDR3 covers 14 residues.